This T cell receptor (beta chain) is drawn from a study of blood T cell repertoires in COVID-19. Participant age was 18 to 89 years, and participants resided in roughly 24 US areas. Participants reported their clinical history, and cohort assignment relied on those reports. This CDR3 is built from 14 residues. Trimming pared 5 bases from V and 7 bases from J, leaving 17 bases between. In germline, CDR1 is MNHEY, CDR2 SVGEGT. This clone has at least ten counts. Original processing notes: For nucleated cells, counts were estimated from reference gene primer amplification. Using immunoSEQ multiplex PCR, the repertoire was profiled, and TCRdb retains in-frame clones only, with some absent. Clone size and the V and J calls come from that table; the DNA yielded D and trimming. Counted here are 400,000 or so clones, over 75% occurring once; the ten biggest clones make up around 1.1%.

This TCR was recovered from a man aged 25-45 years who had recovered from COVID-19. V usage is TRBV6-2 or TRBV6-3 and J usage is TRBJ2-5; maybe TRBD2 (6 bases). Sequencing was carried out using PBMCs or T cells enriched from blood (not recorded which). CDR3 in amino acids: CASSQGPSEGTQYF. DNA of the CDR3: TGTGCCAGCAGTCAGGGACCCTCGGAGGGGACCCAGTACTTC.